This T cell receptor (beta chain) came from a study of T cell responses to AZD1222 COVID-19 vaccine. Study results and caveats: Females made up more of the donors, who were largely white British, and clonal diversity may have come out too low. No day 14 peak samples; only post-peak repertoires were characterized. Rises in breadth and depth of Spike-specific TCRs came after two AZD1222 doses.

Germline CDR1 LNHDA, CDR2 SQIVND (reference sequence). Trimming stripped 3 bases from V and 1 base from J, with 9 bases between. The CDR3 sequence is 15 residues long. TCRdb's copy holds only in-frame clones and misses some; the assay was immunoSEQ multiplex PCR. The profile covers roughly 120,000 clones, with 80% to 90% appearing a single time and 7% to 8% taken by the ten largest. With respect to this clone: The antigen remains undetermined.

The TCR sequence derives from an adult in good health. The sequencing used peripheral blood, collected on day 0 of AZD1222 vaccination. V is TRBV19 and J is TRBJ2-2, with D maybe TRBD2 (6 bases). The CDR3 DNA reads TGTGCCAGTAGTATCGGTAGCGGGAACACCGGGGAGCTGTTTTTT. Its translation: CASSIGSGNTGELFF.